This TCR beta chain emerged from a study of CD8 T cells in Susac syndrome. This clonotype was seen only once. Reverse transcription of roughly 0.45 to 1 ug RNA was performed with random hexamers. With immunoSEQ multiplex PCR, TCR beta CDR3 was amplified across 54 Vbeta and 13 Jbeta. TCRdb re-analysed the immunoSEQ multiplex PCR reads in MiXCR, keeping a single row per CDR3 protein. The repertoire includes about 300,000 distinct CDR3 sequences, 70% to 90% of them detected once, and around 0.18% sits in the top ten. This CDR3 is 13 amino acids long. The V gene end was trimmed by 5 bases and the J gene end by 9 bases; junction bases not matched to a gene: 5. Germline CDR1 and CDR2: DFQATT and SNEGSKA (reference sequence).

This receptor was obtained from a human donor with multiple sclerosis. The sequencing input was CD8+ T cells from PBMCs. This chain uses TRBV20-1 with TRBJ2-1; TRBD2 matches 12 bases. CDR3 in DNA: TGCAGTGCTCTAGCGGGAGGGCCGGGTGAGCAGTTCTTC. Translating gives CSALAGGPGEQFF.